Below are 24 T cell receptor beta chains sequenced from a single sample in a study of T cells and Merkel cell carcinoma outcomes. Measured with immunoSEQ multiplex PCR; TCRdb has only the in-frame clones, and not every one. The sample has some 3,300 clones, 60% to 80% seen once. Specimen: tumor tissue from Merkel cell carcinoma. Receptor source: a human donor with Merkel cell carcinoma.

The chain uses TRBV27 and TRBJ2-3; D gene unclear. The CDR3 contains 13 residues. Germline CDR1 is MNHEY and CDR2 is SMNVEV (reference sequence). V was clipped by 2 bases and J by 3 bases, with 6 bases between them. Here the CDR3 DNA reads TGTGCCAGCAGTTTAATGGGGACAGATACGCAGTATTTT. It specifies CASSLMGTDTQYF.

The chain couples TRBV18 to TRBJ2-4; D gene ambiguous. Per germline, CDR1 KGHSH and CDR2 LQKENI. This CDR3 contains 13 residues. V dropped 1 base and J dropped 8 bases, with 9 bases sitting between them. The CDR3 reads CASSPLRLDIQYF. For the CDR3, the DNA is TGTGCCAGCTCACCACTGCGGTTGGACATTCAGTACTTC.

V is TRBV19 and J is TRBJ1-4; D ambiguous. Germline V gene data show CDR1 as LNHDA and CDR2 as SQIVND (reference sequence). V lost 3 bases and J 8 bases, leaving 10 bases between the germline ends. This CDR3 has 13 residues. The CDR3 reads CASSIRLSEKLFF. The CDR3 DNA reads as TGTGCCAGTAGTATCCGGCTCAGCGAAAAACTGTTTTTT.

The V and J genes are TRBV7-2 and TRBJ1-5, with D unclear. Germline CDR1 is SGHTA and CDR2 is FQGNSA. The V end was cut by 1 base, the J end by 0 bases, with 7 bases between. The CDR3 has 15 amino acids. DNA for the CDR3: TGTGCCAGCAGCTTAGTCGGCGGTAGCAATCAGCCCCAGCATTTT. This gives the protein CASSLVGGSNQPQHF.

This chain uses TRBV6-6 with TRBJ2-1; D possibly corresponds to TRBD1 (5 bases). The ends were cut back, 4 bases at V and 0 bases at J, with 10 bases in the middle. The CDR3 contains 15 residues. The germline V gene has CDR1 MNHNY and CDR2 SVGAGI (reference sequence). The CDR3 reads CASSFDSLSYNEQFF. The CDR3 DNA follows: TGTGCCAGCAGTTTCGACAGCCTCTCCTACAATGAGCAGTTCTTC.

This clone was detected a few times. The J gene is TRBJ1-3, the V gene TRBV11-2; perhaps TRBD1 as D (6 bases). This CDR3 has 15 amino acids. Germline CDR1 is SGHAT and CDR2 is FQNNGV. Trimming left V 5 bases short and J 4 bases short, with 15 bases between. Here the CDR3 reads CASSHEQGGGNTIYF. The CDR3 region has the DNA TGTGCCAGCAGCCACGAACAGGGCGGAGGAAACACCATATATTTT.

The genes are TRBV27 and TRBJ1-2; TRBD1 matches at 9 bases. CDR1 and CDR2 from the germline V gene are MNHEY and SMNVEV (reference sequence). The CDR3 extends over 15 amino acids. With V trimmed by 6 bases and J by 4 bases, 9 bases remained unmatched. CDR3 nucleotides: TGTGCCAGCAGGGCGAAGGGACAGGGCACCTATGGCTACACCTTC. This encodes CASRAKGQGTYGYTF.

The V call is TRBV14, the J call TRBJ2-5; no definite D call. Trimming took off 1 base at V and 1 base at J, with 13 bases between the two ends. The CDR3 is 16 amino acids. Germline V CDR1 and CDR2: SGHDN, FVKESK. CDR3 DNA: TGTGCCAGCAGCCAAGCAGCCGCCACTCGCCAAGAGACCCAGTACTTC. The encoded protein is CASSQAAATRQETQYF.

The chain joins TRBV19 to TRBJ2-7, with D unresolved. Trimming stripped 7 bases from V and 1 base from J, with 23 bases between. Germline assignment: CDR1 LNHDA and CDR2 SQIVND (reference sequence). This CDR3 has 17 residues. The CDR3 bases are TGTGCCAGTACCTCCCGTTGGATTACAAAGCGATCCTACGAGCAGTACTTC. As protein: CASTSRWITKRSYEQYF.

CDR3 nucleotides: TGTGCCAGTAGCTATAGGCCCGGTGAGGGGAAAACGACAGATACGCAGTATTTT. Translating gives CASSYRPGEGKTTDTQYF. V and J are TRBV19 and TRBJ2-3; either TRBD1 or TRBD2 may fit D (5 bases each). CDR1 is LNHDA and CDR2 is SQIVND in the germline V gene (reference sequence). The CDR3 loop spans 18 amino acids. Trimming took off 6 bases at V and 3 bases at J, with 25 bases between the two ends.

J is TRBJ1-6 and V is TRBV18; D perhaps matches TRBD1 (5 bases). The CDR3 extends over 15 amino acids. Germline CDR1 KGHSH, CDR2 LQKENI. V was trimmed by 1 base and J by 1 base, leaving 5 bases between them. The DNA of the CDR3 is TGTGCCAGCTCACCACAGGGGTCCTATAATTCACCCCTCCACTTT. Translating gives CASSPQGSYNSPLHF.

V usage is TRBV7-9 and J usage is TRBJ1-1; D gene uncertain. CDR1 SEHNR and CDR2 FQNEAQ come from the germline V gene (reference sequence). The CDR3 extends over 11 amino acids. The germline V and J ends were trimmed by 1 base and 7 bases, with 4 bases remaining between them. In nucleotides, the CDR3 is TGTGCCAGCAGCTTAGACAGTGAAGCTTTCTTT. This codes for CASSLDSEAFF.

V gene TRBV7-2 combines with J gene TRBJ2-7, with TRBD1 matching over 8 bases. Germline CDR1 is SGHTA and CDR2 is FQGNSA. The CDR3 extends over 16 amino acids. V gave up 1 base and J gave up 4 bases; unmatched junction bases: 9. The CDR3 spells CASSLGQGASRYEQYF. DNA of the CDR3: TGTGCCAGCAGCTTAGGGCAGGGGGCAAGTAGATACGAGCAGTACTTC.

The CDR3 loop reads CASSRTGQASYEQYF. The CDR3 nucleotides are TGCGCCAGCAGCCGAACGGGACAGGCTTCTTACGAGCAGTACTTC. J is TRBJ2-7 and V is TRBV4-1; the match to TRBD1 covers 8 bases. The CDR3 is 15 amino acids. In germline, CDR1 is MGHRA, CDR2 YSYEKL. J gave up 4 bases and V 4 bases, and 9 bases lay outside the gene matches.

The CDR3 DNA reads TGTGCCAGCTCTCTAGCGGGGGGGGTTACAGATACGCAGTATTTT. It is translated as CASSLAGGVTDTQYF. This chain links TRBV7-8 with TRBJ2-3, with TRBD2 matching 12 bases. The length of the CDR3 is 15 residues. The junction had 6 bases not matched to a gene; V was cut back by 8 bases and J by 3 bases. Germline V gene data show CDR1 as SGHVS and CDR2 as FQNEAQ.

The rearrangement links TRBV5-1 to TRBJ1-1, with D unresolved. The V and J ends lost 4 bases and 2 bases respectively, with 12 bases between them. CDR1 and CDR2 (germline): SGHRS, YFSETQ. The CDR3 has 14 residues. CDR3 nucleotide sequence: TGCGCCAGCAGCCTTGACTGGGTAAACACTGAAGCTTTCTTT. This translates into CASSLDWVNTEAFF.

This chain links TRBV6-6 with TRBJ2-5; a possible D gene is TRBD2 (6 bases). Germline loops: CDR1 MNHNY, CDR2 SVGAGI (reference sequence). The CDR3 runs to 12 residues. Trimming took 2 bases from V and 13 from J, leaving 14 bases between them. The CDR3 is CASSYAWDFVYF. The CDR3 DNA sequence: TGTGCCAGCAGTTACGCATGGGACTTCGTGTACTTC.

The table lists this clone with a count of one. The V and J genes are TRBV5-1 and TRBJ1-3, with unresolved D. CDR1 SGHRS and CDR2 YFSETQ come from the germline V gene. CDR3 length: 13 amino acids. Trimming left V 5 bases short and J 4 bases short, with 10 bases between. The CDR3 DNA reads TGCGCCAGCAGTATCCAGACGGGAAACACCATATATTTT. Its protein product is CASSIQTGNTIYF.

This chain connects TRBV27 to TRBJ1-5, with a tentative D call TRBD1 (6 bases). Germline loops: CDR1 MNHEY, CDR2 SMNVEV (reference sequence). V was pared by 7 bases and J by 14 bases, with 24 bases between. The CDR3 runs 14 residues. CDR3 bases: TGTGCCAGCAACTTAGACAGGAGGGGTCTAAAGGAGCATTTT. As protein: CASNLDRRGLKEHF.

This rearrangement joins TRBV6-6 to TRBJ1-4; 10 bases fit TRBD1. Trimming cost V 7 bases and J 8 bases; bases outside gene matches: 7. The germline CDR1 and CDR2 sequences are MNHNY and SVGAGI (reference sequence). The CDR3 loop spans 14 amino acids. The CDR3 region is CASTPTGGGEKLFF. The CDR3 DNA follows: TGTGCCAGCACTCCGACAGGGGGCGGCGAAAAACTGTTTTTT.

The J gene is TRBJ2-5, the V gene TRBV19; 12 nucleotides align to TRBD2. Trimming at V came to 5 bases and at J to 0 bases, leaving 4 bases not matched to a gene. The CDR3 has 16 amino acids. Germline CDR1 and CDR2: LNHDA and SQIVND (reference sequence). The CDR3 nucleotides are TGTGCCAGTAGTCGGCGGACTAGCGGGGACCAAGAGACCCAGTACTTC. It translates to CASSRRTSGDQETQYF.

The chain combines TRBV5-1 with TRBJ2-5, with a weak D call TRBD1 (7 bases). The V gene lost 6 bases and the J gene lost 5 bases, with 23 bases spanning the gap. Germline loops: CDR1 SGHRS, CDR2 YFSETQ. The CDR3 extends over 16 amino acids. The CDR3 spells CASTFNGRGGGETQYF. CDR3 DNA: TGCGCCAGCACCTTTAACGGGAGAGGGGGCGGGGAGACCCAGTACTTC.

CDR3 DNA sequence: TGTGCCAGCAGCTTAAGGAGCGGAGACTACAATGAGCAGTTCTTC. Residues: CASSLRSGDYNEQFF. The chain has TRBV7-9 and TRBJ2-1; perhaps TRBD2 as D (5 bases). The germline V and J ends were trimmed by 2 bases and 3 bases, with 11 bases remaining between them. The CDR3 is 15 amino acids. CDR1 SEHNR and CDR2 FQNEAQ come from the germline V gene (reference sequence).

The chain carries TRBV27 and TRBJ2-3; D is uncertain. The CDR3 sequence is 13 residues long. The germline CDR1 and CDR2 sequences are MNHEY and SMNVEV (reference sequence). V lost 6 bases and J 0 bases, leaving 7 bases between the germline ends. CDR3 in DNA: TGTGCCAGCAGAACGACTAGCACAGATACGCAGTATTTT. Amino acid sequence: CASRTTSTDTQYF.